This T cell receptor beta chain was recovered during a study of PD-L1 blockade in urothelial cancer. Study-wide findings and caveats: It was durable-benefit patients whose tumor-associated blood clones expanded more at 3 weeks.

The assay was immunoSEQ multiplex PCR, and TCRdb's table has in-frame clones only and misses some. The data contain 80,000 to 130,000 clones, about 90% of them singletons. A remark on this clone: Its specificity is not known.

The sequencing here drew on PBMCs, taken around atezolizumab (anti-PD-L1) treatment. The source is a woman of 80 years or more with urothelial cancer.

The CDR3 loop is CASSPRTGSGEQFF. CDR3 in DNA: TGTGCCAGCAGCCCCCGGACAGGGTCGGGTGAGCAGTTCTTC. This chain links TRBV9 with TRBJ2-1; the match to TRBD1 covers 8 bases. Germline V gene sequence: CDR1 SGDLS, CDR2 YYNGEE. The CDR3 contains 14 residues. The V and J ends lost 4 bases and 9 bases, in that order; junction bases with no gene match: 9. Looking up the rest from reference TRBV9 and TRBJ2-1 gives the full variable domain: DSGVTQTPKHLITATGQRVTLRCSPRSGDLSVYWYQQSLDQGLQFLIQYYNGEERAKGNILERFSAQQFPDLHSELNLSSLELGDSALYFCASSPRTGSGEQFFGPGTRLTVL.